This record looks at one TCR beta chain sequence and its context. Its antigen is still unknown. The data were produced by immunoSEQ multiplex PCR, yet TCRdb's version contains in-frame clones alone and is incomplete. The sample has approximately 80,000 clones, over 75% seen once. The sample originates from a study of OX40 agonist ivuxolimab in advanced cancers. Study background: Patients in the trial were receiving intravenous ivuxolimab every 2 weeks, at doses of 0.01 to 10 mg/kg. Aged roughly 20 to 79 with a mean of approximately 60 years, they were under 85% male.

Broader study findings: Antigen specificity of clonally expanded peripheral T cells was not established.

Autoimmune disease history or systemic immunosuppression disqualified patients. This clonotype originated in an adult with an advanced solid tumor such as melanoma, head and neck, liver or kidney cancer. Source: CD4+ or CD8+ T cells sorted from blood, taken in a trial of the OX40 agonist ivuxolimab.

The CDR3 region is CASSETTSGRYTGELFF. The DNA of the CDR3 is TGTGCCAGCAGTGAGACGACTAGCGGGAGATATACCGGGGAGCTGTTTTTT. The chain links TRBV9 to TRBJ2-2, with 12 bases identical to TRBD2. The CDR3 runs to 17 residues. V shed 5 bases, J shed 5 bases, and the junction held 10 bases outside the gene matches. Germline CDR1 reads SGDLS; CDR2 reads YYNGEE.